This T cell receptor beta chain was captured in a study of blood T cells in healthy people across ages. Primers used in a second PCR of about 7 to 12 cycles were a sample-barcoded 5' primer and a J-beta primer mix. TCRdb ran MiXCR on the 5' RACE reads and lists one entry per CDR3 protein. The sample shows about 1.1 million distinct CDR3 sequences, around two fifths of them seen only once. Worth noting for this clonotype: Its antigen is unidentified.

Study observations and caveats: Older age went with lower TCR beta diversity per million T cells, in a roughly linear way. PBMCs were not sorted, which prevented a conclusive comparison of naive versus antigen-experienced cells.

Each sample provided at least 5 micrograms of extracted total RNA. The CDR3 has 15 amino acids. With 2 bases clipped from V and 1 base from J, the junction kept 4 bases outside the gene matches. The germline gives CDR1 ENHRY, CDR2 SYGVKD. The J gene is TRBJ1-1, the V gene TRBV10-3; the match to TRBD1 covers 7 bases. The specimen was blood. The receptor was derived from a man in his late teens or twenties in good health. Here the CDR3 reads CAISEGGQTNTEAFF. The CDR3 DNA reads as TGTGCCATCAGTGAGGGGGGACAGACGAACACTGAAGCTTTCTTT.